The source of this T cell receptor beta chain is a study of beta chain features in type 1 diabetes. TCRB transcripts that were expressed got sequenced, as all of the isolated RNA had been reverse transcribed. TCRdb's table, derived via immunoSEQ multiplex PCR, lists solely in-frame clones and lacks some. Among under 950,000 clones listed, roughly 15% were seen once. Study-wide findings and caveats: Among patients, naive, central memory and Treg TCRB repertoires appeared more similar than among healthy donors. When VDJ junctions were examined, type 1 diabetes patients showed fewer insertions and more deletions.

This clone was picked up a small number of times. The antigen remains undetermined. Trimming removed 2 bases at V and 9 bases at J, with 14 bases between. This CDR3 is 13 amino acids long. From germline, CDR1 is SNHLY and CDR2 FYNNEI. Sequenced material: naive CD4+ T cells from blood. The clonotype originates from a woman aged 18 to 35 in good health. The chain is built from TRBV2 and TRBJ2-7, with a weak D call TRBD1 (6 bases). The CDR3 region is CASSEMGLGAQYF. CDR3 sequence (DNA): TGTGCCAGCAGTGAAATGGGGTTGGGGGCGCAGTACTTC.